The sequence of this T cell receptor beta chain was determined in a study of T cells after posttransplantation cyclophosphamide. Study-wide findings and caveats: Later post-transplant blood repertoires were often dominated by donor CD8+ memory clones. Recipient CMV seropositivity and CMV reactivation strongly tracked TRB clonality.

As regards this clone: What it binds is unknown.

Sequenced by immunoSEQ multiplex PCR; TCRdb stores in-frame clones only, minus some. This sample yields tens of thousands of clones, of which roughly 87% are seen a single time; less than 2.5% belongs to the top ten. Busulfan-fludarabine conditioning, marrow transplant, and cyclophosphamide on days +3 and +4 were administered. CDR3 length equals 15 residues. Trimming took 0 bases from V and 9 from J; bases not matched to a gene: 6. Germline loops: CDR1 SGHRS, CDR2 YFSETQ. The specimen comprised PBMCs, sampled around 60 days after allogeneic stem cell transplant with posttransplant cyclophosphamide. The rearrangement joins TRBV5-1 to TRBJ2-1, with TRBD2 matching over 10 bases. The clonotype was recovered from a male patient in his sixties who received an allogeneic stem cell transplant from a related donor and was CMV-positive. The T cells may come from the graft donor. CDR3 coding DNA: TGCGCCAGCAGCTTGGTGGTAGCGGGGGGAAGTGAGCAGTTCTTC. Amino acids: CASSLVVAGGSEQFF.